Listed below are T cell receptor beta chains from one sample, sequenced in a study of regulatory T cells in long-lasting Graves disease. TCRdb processed the multiplex PCR reads anew with MiXCR; each CDR3 protein has one entry. The repertoire has roughly 450,000 distinct CDR3 sequences, approximately 22% of them found once; the top ten carry approximately 14%. Source: peripheral blood mononuclear cells (PBMCs), taken when the disease was refractory, from a patient treated with antithyroid drugs. These receptors originate from a female donor with Graves disease. CDR3s include the opening cysteine and the closing phenylalanine or tryptophan. The D gene is left open where the match is weak. The size of a clone is reported for some rows only, either as once, few or many, or as a class for expanded clones.

>-|14|TRBV7-9|-
CASSLGSGAEKLFF
>-|15|TRBV28|many
CASSSPPKSTYEQYF
>TRBD1|16|TRBV10-3|once
CAISETRTGGSTEAFF
>-|14|TRBV28|many
CASSSPQGVSEAFF
>-|22|TRBV28|-
CASSSTRRRSTLRNYMNTGAFF
>-|13|TRBV30|-
CAWTEQENTEAFF
>-|14|TRBV7-2|-
CASSLGNGGQPQHF
>-|18|TRBV27|many
CASNPKFMWSARQYEAFF
>-|14|TRBV20-1|many
CSASPEWGTYGYTF
>-|13|TRBV6-1|many
CASSEVGRETQYF
>-|15|TRBV4-3|-
CASSQALGHEETQYF
>-|13|TRBV30|many
CAWSVRGTGELFF
>-|17|TRBV7-2|many
CASSPRTPRGVQETQYF
>-|13|TRBV2|-
CASTLAITGELFF
>TRBD2|14|TRBV7-2|-
CASSFSGPQGKQYF
>TRBD1|16|TRBV7-2|-
CASSTRTGLNNQPQHF
>-|14|TRBV5-1|many
CASSDLGRTYGYTF
>-|14|TRBV7-2|many
CASSLHRGNYEQYF
>-|14|TRBV15|-
CATSASRGRAEQYF
>TRBD1|15|TRBV12-3/TRBV12-4|-
CASSLDRGDGNTIYF
>-|13|TRBV30|-
CAIETFGDTEAFF
>-|14|TRBV19|few
CASRLPGNGQPQHF
>-|15|TRBV10-1|few
CASSEGWRRFYEQYF
>TRBD2|15|TRBV6-2/TRBV6-3|-
CASRGEAGDSSEQYF
>-|16|TRBV12-3/TRBV12-4|many
CASSPRGGRGGDGYTF
>-|11|TRBV29-1|few
CSGGESYEQYF
>-|17|TRBV9|many
CASSVEGQSHYNSPLHF
>-|15|TRBV3-1|-
CASSQDAFSTGELFF
>-|19|TRBV6-2/TRBV6-3|few
CASSYLASRRSSGANVLTF
>-|14|TRBV6-5|many
CASSYSVGDYGYTF
>TRBD1|14|TRBV28|many
CASSFQGADQPQHF
>TRBD1|13|TRBV12-3/TRBV12-4|few
CASTIGTGYEQYF
>TRBD1|14|TRBV19|-
CASSRDRAVGEAFF
>TRBD1|16|TRBV13|few
CASSLGQGYEAGGYTF
>-|16|TRBV18|-
CASLPGYEVGYTEAFF
>-|15|TRBV4-1|-
CASSQLVAGHQPQHF
>-|17|TRBV6-1|many
CASSVDPGRRINSPLHF
>-|13|TRBV29-1|many
CSVATGPLYGYTF
>-|11|TRBV6-1|many
CASRSWDEQYF
>-|16|TRBV12-3/TRBV12-4|many
CASSLKQGWFPGELFF
>-|16|TRBV12-3/TRBV12-4|many
CASNLGTTATNEKLFF
>-|13|TRBV7-9|-
CASRSDTAYEQYF